This is a list of T cell receptor beta chains from one sample in a study of response to subunit inactivated influenza vaccine. TCRdb reprocessed the RT-PCR reads via MiXCR and lists one record per CDR3 protein. This sample has fewer than 750,000 distinct CDR3 sequences; around 15% occur once, and the top ten carry more than 9.5%. Sequences were derived from PBMCs from blood, sampled roughly 12 days after vaccination. The receptors were gathered from a man between 50 and 59 years old who received an inactivated influenza vaccine. Each CDR3 is given with its conserved first and last residue. The D gene is left open where the match is weak. Part of the rows lack a size; the others show once, few, many or a class for expanded clones.

J gene	D gene	clone size	V gene	CDR3 DNA	CDR3 protein
TRBJ1-2	TRBD1	NA	TRBV11-1	TGTGCCAGCAGCGCATGGGACAGCGATCGCGGCTACACCTTC	CASSAWDSDRGYTF
TRBJ2-5	TRBD2	few	TRBV29-1	TGCAGCGTTGCTCGCCTAGCGGGAGGGCCGGGTAGAGAGACCCAGTACTTC	CSVARLAGGPGRETQYF
TRBJ2-1	TRBD2	few	TRBV6-2/TRBV6-3	TGTGCCAGCAGTTACTCGACTAGCGGGAGGGCGGGTGAGCAGTTCTTC	CASSYSTSGRAGEQFF
TRBJ1-5	TRBD1	few	TRBV28	TGTGCCAGCAGTTTTTCTCCGGGACAGGGTTACCAGCCCCAGCATTTT	CASSFSPGQGYQPQHF
TRBJ2-3	TRBD1	many	TRBV6-2/TRBV6-3	TGTGCCAGCAGAATACAGGGGTACACAGATACGCAGTATTTT	CASRIQGYTDTQYF
TRBJ2-1	TRBD1	NA	TRBV18	TGTGCCAGCTCCCCTGGACAGGGGGAGCGGAATGAGCAGTTCTTC	CASSPGQGERNEQFF
TRBJ2-3	TRBD2	few	TRBV7-2	TGTGCCAGCAGCTACCCGGGGGGTCGCACAGATACGCAGTATTTT	CASSYPGGRTDTQYF
TRBJ2-1	TRBD2	many	TRBV7-9	TGTGCCACACATAGCGGGGAAACCTCCTACAATGAGCAGTTCTTC	CATHSGETSYNEQFF
TRBJ2-6	NA	NA	TRBV20-1	TGCAGTGCCACCCATATCTCTGGGGCCAACGTCCTGACTTTC	CSATHISGANVLTF
TRBJ1-6	TRBD1	NA	TRBV20-1	TGCAGTGCTGTCGACAGGGTTGGGTCACCCCTCCACTTT	CSAVDRVGSPLHF
TRBJ2-2	NA	NA	TRBV28	TGTGCCAGCAACCCTGCGGGAAGACGAACCGGGGAGCTGTTTTTT	CASNPAGRRTGELFF
TRBJ2-1	NA	few	TRBV18	TGTGCCAGCTCACCCCCCCGCAGGGACTACAATGAGCAGTTCTTC	CASSPPRRDYNEQFF
TRBJ2-1	NA	few	TRBV24-1	TGTGCCACCAGTGACCCCGGGACCAGTAGTTACAATGAGCAGTTCTTC	CATSDPGTSSYNEQFF
TRBJ2-3	NA	NA	TRBV6-2/TRBV6-3	TGTGCCAGTGGCCCCGCGTCTGTTTTT	CASGPASVF
TRBJ1-6	NA	NA	TRBV7-2	TGTGCCAGCTCGCGAGGGGGGAATTCACCCCTCCACTTT	CASSRGGNSPLHF
TRBJ2-2	TRBD1	few	TRBV12-3/TRBV12-4	TGTGCCAGCACCTTGGGGGACAGAGACACCGGGGAGCTGTTTTTT	CASTLGDRDTGELFF
TRBJ1-5	NA	NA	TRBV7-9	TGTGCCAGCAGCTCCGTCGGAGGCTCCAATCAGCCCCAGCATTTT	CASSSVGGSNQPQHF
TRBJ2-2	NA	NA	TRBV29-1	TGCAGCGTTGGGATAATAGGTACCGGGGAGCTGTTTTTT	CSVGIIGTGELFF
TRBJ2-5	NA	few	TRBV4-2	TGTGCCAGCAGCCCGCGGGGACACCTGGCGAAGGAGGGGTTACAAGAGACCCAGTACTTC	CASSPRGHLAKEGLQETQYF
TRBJ1-2	TRBD1	many	TRBV29-1	TGCAGCGTTGCTCTGATCGCAGGGGGCTTAGGCTACACCTTC	CSVALIAGGLGYTF
TRBJ2-1	NA	NA	TRBV30	TGTGCCTGGAGTGTTCCTTTCCTTTACAATGAGCAGTTCTTC	CAWSVPFLYNEQFF
TRBJ2-7	NA	NA	TRBV4-1	TGCGCCAGCAGCCTTGGGACCCAGAGCTCCTACGAGCAGTACTTC	CASSLGTQSSYEQYF
TRBJ2-1	TRBD2	NA	TRBV4-3	TGCGCCAGCAGCCAAGGGCGGGGGAACTACAATGAGCAGTTCTTC	CASSQGRGNYNEQFF
TRBJ1-3	NA	NA	TRBV7-9	TGTGCCAGCAGCTTTGGGCAGCACTCTGGAAACACCATATATTTT	CASSFGQHSGNTIYF
TRBJ2-5	NA	NA	TRBV7-2	TGTGCCAGCAGCTTATCAGTAATTCCGGCGGCCCAAGAGACCCAGTACTTC	CASSLSVIPAAQETQYF
TRBJ2-2	TRBD1	NA	TRBV5-1	TGCGCCAGCAGCTCACAGGGGAACCCTGCCGGGGAGCTGTTTTTT	CASSSQGNPAGELFF
TRBJ2-2	TRBD1	NA	TRBV12-3/TRBV12-4	TGTGCCAGCAAAAGGACAGGGGTTGACACCGGGGAGCTGTTTTTT	CASKRTGVDTGELFF
TRBJ2-1	TRBD1	few	TRBV29-1	TGCAGCGTTGAATTAGTTGGGACAGGGGTTATAAATGAGCAGTTCTTC	CSVELVGTGVINEQFF
TRBJ2-7	NA	few	TRBV7-2	TGTGCCAGCAGCTTAGTTGGCAGGGTGGGGCTAGGCGAGCAGTACTTC	CASSLVGRVGLGEQYF
TRBJ2-3	NA	NA	TRBV21-1	TGTGCCAGCAGCAACGGGACAAAGGGTACGACAGATACGCAGTATTTT	CASSNGTKGTTDTQYF
TRBJ2-5	NA	NA	TRBV12-3/TRBV12-4	TGTGCCAGCAGCCAAGGGACAATACGAAAAGAGACCCAGTACTTC	CASSQGTIRKETQYF
TRBJ2-5	TRBD1	NA	TRBV12-3/TRBV12-4	TGTGCCAGCAGTTTAAGCAGGGGGCTTAGGACGGAGACCCAGTACTTC	CASSLSRGLRTETQYF
TRBJ2-3	NA	many	TRBV5-1	TGCGCCAGCAGCTTGGTGGCTAGCACAGATACGCAGTATTTT	CASSLVASTDTQYF
TRBJ2-1	TRBD2	few	TRBV18	TGTGCCAGCTCACCACGTCAAGGACGCCGGGGGGGTTATAACAATGAGCAGTTCTTC	CASSPRQGRRGGYNNEQFF
TRBJ2-3	TRBD1	many	TRBV5-1	TGCGCCAGCAGCACTGGACAGGGGGCAGATACGCAGTATTTT	CASSTGQGADTQYF
TRBJ2-2	NA	NA	TRBV10-2	TGCGCCAGCAGTGATCTCAGGGCCGGGGAGCTGTTTTTT	CASSDLRAGELFF
TRBJ2-1	NA	NA	TRBV5-1	TGCGCCAGCCAACCCCCGGGACTTTCCATTTACAATGAGCAGTTCTTC	CASQPPGLSIYNEQFF
TRBJ1-2	NA	many	TRBV12-3/TRBV12-4	TGTGCCAGCAGTTTGGGTGGGATTAGCTATGGCTACACCTTC	CASSLGGISYGYTF
TRBJ2-7	NA	few	TRBV7-2	TGTGCCAGCAGCCTTGTGCGGACGGCGGAGGGCGAGCAGTACTTC	CASSLVRTAEGEQYF
TRBJ2-3	TRBD2	few	TRBV5-5	TGTGCCAGCAGGTCAGGCCCTAGCGGGGGCACAGATACGCAGTATTTT	CASRSGPSGGTDTQYF
TRBJ1-1	TRBD1	once	TRBV11-2	TGTGCCAGCAGCGGCCAGACAGGGGGGCCCACTGAAGCTTTCTTT	CASSGQTGGPTEAFF
TRBJ2-5	NA	NA	TRBV4-1	TGCGCCAGCAGCCAAGAGTACGTCCAGGGGAACCGGGGGACCCAGTACTTC	CASSQEYVQGNRGTQYF
TRBJ2-4	TRBD2	few	TRBV20-1	TGCAGTGCTAGATCGACTAGCGGGAGGGTAAACATTCAGTACTTC	CSARSTSGRVNIQYF
TRBJ1-1	NA	NA	TRBV7-2	TGTGCCAGCAGCCCCATCCGGGGGGGCACTGAAGCTTTCTTT	CASSPIRGGTEAFF
TRBJ1-2	NA	few	TRBV9	TGTGCCAGCAGCGTAGGAGGCCTAGCTAACTATGGCTACACCTTC	CASSVGGLANYGYTF
TRBJ2-3	NA	NA	TRBV4-1	TGCGCCAGCAGCCAAGTACAGGTGTTCCTCACAGATACGCAGTATTTT	CASSQVQVFLTDTQYF
TRBJ2-7	TRBD1	once	TRBV5-1	TGCGCCAGCAGAGATACAGGGGGCGCGGGCGAGCAGTACTTC	CASRDTGGAGEQYF
TRBJ2-3	NA	few	TRBV6-5	TGTGCCAGCAGTTACTCGATAGGGTTGTCAGATACGCAGTATTTT	CASSYSIGLSDTQYF
TRBJ2-7	NA	few	TRBV20-1	TGCAGTGCTTTAACGCCGTTCGAGCAGTACTTC	CSALTPFEQYF
TRBJ1-2	NA	few	TRBV24-1	TGTGCCACCAGTGATGCGACTGAGTTTTATGGCTACACCTTC	CATSDATEFYGYTF
TRBJ2-7	NA	few	TRBV12-3/TRBV12-4	TGTGCCAGCAGAGCCAGCGGGTCCCCCTACGAGCAGTACTTC	CASRASGSPYEQYF
TRBJ2-7	TRBD2	few	TRBV5-1	TGCGCCAGCAGTGGTAGCGGGGGGGTGCCCTTGGAGCAGTACTTC	CASSGSGGVPLEQYF
TRBJ2-7	TRBD2	many	TRBV28	TGTGCCAGCAGTCCTAGCGGGAGGGCGCGCGAGCAGTACTTC	CASSPSGRAREQYF
TRBJ1-1	TRBD1	NA	TRBV27	TGTGCCAGCAGTTTATACAGGGGGCAAGCTTTCTTT	CASSLYRGQAFF
TRBJ2-5	NA	few	TRBV4-1	TGCGCCAGCAGCCTCGTTTCGGGATTTGGAGAGACCCAGTACTTC	CASSLVSGFGETQYF